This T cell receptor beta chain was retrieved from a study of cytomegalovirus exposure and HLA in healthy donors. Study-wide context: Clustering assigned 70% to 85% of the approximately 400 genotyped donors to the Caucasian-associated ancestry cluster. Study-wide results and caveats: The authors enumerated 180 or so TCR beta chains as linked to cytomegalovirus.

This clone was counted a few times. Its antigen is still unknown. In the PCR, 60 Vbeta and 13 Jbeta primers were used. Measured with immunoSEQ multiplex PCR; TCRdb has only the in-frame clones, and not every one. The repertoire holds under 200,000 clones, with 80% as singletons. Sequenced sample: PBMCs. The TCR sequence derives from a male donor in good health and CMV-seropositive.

CDR3 amino acids: CASSQSRYEQYF. The CDR3 DNA is TGTGCCAGCAGTCAATCCCGGTACGAGCAGTACTTC. The chain uses TRBV27 and TRBJ2-7; D ambiguous. Trimming took 5 bases from V and 4 from J, leaving 9 bases between them. The CDR3 runs 12 residues. The germline V gene encodes CDR1 MNHEY and CDR2 SMNVEV (reference sequence).